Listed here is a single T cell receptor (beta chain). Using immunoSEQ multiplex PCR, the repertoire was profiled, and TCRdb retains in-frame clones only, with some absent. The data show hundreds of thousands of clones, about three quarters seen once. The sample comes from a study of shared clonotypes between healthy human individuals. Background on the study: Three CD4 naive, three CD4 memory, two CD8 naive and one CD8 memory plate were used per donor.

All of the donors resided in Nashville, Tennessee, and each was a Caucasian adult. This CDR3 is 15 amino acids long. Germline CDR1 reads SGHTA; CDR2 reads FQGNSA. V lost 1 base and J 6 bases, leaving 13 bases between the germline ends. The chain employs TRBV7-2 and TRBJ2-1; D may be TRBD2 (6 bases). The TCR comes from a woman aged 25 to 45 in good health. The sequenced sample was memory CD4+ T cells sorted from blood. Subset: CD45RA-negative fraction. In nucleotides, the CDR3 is TGTGCCAGCAGCTTAGAGACTAGGGGTCCCAATGAGCAGTTCTTC. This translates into CASSLETRGPNEQFF.